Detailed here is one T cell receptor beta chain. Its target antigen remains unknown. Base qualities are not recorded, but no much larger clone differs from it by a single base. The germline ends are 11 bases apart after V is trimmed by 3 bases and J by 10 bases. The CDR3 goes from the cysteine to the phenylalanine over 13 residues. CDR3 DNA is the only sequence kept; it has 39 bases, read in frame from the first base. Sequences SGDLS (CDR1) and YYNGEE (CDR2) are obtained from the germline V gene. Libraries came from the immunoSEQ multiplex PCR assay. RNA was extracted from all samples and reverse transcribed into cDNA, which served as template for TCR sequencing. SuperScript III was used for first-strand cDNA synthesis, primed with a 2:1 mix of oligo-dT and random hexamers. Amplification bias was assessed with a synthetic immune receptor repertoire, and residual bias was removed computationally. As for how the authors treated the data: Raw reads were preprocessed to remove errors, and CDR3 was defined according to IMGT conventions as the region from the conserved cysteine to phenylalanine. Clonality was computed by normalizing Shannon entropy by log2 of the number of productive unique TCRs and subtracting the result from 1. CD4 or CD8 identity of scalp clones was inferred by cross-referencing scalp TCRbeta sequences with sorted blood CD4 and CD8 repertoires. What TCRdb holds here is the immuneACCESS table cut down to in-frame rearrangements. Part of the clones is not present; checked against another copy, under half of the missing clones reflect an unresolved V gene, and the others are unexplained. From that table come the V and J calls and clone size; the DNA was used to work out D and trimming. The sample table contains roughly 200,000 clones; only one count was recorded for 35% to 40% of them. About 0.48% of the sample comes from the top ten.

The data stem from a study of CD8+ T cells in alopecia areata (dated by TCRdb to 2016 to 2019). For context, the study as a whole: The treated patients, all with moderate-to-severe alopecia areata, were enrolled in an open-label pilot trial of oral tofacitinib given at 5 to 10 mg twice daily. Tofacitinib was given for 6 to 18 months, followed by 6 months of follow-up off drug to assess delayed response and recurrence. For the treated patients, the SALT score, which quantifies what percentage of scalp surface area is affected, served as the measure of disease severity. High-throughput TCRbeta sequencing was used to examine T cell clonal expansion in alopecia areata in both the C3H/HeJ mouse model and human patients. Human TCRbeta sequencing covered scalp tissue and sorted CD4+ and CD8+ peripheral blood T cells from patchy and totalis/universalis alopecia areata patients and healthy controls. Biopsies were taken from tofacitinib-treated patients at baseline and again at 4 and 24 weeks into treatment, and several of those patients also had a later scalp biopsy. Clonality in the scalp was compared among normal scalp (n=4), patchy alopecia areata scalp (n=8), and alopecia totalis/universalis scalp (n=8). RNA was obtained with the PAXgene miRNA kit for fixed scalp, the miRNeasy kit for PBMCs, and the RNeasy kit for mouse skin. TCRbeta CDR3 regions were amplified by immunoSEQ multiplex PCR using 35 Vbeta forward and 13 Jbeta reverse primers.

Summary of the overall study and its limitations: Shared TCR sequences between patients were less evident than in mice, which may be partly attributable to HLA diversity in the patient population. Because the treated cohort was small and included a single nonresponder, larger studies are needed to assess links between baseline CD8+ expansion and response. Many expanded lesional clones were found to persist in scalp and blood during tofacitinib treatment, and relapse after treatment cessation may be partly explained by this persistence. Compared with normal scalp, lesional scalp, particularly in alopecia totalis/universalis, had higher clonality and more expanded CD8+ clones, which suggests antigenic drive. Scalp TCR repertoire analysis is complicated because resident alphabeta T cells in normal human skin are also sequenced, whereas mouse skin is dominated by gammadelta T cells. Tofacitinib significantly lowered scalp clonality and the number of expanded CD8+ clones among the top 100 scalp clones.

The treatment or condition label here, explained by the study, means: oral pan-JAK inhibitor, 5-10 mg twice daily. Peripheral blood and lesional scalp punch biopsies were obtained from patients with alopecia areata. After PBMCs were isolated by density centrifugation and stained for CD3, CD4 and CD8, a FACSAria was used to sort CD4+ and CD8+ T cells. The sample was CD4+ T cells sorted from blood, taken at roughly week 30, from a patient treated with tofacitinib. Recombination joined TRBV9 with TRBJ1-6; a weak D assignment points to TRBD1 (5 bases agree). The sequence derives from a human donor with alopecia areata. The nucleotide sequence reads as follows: TGTGCCAGCAGCGGGGACCTGAGGTCACCCCTCCACTTT. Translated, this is CASSGDLRSPLHF. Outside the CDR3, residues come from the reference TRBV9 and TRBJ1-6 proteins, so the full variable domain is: DSGVTQTPKHLITATGQRVTLRCSPRSGDLSVYWYQQSLDQGLQFLIQYYNGEERAKGNILERFSAQQFPDLHSELNLSSLELGDSALYFCASSGDLRSPLHFGNGTRLTVT.